The present T cell receptor beta chain was sequenced within a study of regulatory T cells in long-lasting Graves disease. Relying on iRepertoire HTBI primers and Arm-PCR of CDR3 regions, the team built TCR beta libraries. In TCRdb, the multiplex PCR reads were re-called with MiXCR into one record per CDR3 protein. The sample lists approximately 360,000 distinct CDR3 sequences, roughly 25% seen once, with around 30% in the top ten. The CDR3 totals 13 residues. CDR1 is LGHDT, CDR2 YNNKEL, per germline (reference sequence). V dropped 8 bases and J dropped 4; count of bases not matched to a gene: 4. Time point defined: persistent/refractory GD, antithyroid drugs over 5 years with positive TRAb. The TCR library was made from RNA that had been extracted from PBMCs in TRIzol.

The material was peripheral blood mononuclear cells (PBMCs), obtained when the disease was refractory, from a patient treated with antithyroid drugs. The sequence came from a woman between 35 and 50 years old with Graves disease. This rearrangement joins TRBV3-1 to TRBJ2-7, with 11 bases matching TRBD2. The CDR3 bases are TGTGCCAGCGCTAGCGGGAGGAGGTACGAGCAGTACTTC. Protein sequence: CASASGRRYEQYF.